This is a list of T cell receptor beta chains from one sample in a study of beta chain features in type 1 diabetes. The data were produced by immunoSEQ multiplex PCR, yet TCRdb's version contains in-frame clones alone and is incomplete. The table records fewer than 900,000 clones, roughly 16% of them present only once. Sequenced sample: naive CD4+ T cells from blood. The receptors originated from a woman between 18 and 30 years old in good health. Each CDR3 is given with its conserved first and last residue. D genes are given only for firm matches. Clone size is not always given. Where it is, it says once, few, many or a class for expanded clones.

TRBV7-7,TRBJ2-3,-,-,TGTGCTAGCAGCTTAGGTGGTTCGGGCGCAGATACGCAGTATTTT,CASSLGGSGADTQYF
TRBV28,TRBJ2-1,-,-,TGTGCCAGCAGTCCCCGAGGGGGAACATTTTACAATGAGCAGTTCTTC,CASSPRGGTFYNEQFF
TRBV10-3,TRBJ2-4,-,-,TGTGCCATCAGTTTGGGGAACATTCAGTACTTC,CAISLGNIQYF
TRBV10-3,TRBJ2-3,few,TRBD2,TGTGCCATCAGGGGGGGACTAGCGACAGATACGCAGTATTTT,CAIRGGLATDTQYF
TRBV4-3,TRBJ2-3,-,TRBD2,TGCGCCAGCAGCCAAGACCCAGCGGGAGGAGATACGCAGTATTTT,CASSQDPAGGDTQYF
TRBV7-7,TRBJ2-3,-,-,TGTGCTAGCAGCTTAGTTGGGGCCGATACGCAGTATTTT,CASSLVGADTQYF
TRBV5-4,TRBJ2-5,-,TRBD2,TGTGCCAGCAGTCCCGCGGGACTAGGCCAAGAGACCCAGTACTTC,CASSPAGLGQETQYF
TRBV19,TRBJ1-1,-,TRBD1,TGTGCCAGTAGTGCTAGGGACAGGAACACTGAAGCTTTCTTT,CASSARDRNTEAFF
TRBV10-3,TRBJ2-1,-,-,TGTGCCATCAGTGAACTCTCGGGCGGCCACAATGAGCAGTTCTTC,CAISELSGGHNEQFF
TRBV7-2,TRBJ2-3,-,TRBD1,TGTGCCAGCAGCTCGGGACAGGTGTGGACTTCGCGTCAGATAGATACGCAGTATTTT,CASSSGQVWTSRQIDTQYF
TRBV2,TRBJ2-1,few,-,TGTGCCAGCGGTAGTCTGAGCTCCTACAATGAGCAGTTCTTC,CASGSLSSYNEQFF
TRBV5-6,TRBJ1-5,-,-,TGTGCCAGCAGCTTGGCGGGGGGGCATCAGCCCCAGCATTTT,CASSLAGGHQPQHF
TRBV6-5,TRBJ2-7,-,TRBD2,TGTGCCAGCAGTAAAGGACTAGCGCAGGAGCAGTACTTC,CASSKGLAQEQYF